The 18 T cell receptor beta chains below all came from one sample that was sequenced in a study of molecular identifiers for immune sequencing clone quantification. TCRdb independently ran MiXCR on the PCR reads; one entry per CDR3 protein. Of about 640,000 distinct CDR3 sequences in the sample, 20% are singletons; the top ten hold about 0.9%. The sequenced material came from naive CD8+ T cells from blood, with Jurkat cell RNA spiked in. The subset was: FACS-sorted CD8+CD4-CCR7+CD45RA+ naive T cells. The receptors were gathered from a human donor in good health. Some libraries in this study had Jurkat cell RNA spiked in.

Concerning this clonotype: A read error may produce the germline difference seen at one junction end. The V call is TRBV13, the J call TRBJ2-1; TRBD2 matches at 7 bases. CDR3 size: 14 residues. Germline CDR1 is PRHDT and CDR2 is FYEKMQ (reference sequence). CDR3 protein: CAGSPGLHYNEQFF. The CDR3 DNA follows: TGTGCCGGCAGCCCGGGACTACACTACAATGAGCAGTTCTTC.

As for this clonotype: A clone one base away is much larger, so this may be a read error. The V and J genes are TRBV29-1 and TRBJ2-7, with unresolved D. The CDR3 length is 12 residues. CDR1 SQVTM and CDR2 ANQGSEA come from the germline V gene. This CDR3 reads CSVAGLTYERYF. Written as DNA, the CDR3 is TGCAGCGTTGCCGGGCTAACCTACGAGCGGTACTTC.

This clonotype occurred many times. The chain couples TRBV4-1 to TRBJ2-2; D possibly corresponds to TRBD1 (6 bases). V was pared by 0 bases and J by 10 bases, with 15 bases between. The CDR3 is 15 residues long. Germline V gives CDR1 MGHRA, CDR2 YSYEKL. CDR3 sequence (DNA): TGCGCCAGCAGCCAAGAGCCAGGGGCTACCACGGAGCTGTTTTTT. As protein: CASSQEPGATTELFF.

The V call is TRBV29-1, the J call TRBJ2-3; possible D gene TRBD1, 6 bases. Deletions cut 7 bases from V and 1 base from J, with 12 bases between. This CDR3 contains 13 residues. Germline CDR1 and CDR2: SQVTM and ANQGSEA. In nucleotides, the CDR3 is TGCAGCGCTCCAGGGGTCGGCACAGATACGCAGTATTTT. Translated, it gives CSAPGVGTDTQYF.

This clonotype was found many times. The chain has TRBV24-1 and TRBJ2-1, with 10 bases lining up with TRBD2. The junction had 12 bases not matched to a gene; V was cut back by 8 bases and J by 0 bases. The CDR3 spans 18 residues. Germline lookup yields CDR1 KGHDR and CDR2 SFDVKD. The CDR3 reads CATNAGTAGGGSYNEQFF. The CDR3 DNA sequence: TGTGCCACCAACGCCGGCACAGCGGGAGGGGGCTCCTACAATGAGCAGTTCTTC.

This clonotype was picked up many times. The CDR3: CASSMPTGGITKNIQYF. CDR3 bases: TGTGCCAGCAGTATGCCGACAGGGGGTATAACCAAAAACATTCAGTACTTC. The gene calls are TRBV28 and TRBJ2-4, with TRBD1 matching over 9 bases. J was trimmed by 2 bases and V by 5 bases; bases with no gene match: 10. Germline loops: CDR1 MDHEN, CDR2 SYDVKM. There are 17 residues in the CDR3.

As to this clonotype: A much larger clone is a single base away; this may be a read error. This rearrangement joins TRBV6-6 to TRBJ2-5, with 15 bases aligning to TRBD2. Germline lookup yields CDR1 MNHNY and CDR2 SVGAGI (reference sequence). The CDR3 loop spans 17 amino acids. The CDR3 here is CASRPGLAGGIQGTQYF. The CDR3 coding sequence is TGTGCCAGCCGCCCGGGACTAGCGGGGGGAATACAAGGGACCCAGTACTTC.

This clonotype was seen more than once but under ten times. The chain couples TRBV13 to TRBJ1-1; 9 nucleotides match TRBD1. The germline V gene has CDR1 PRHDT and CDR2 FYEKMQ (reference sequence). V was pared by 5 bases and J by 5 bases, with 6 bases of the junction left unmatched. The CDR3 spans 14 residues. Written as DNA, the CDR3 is TGTGCCAGCAGCCGGGACAGGGAGAGGACTGAAGCTTTCTTT. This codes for CASSRDRERTEAFF.

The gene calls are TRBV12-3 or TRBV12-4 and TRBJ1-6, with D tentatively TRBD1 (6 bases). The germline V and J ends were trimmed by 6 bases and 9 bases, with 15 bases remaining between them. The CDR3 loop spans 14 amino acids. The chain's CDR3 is CASSPGGRGSPLHF. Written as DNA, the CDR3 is TGTGCCAGCAGCCCGGGCGGCAGGGGTTCACCCCTCCACTTT.

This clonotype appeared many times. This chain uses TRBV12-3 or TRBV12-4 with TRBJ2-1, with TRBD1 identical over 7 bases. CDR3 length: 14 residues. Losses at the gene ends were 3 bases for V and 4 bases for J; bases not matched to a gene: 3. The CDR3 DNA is TGTGCCAGCAGTTTTGGGACAGAATACAATGAGCAGTTCTTC. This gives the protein CASSFGTEYNEQFF.

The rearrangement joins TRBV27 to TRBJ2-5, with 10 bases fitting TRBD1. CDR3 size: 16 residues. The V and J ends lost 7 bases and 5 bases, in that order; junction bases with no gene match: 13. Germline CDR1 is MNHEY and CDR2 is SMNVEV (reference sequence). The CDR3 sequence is CASKPPPTGGRETQYF. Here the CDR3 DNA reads TGTGCCAGCAAACCTCCCCCGACAGGGGGCAGGGAGACCCAGTACTTC.

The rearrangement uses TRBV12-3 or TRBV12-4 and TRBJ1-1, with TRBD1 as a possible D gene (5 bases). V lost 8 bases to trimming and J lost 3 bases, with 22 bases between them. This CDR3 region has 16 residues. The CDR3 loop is CASGRVRGNGDTEAFF. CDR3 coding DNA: TGTGCCAGCGGCCGCGTTCGGGGGAATGGGGACACTGAAGCTTTCTTT.

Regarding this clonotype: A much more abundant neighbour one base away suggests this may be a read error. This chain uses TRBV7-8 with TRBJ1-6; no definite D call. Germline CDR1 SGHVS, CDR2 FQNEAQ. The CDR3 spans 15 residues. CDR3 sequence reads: CASSLVSSYNSPLRF. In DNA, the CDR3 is TGTGCCAGCAGCTTAGTGAGCTCCTATAATTCACCCCTCCGCTTT. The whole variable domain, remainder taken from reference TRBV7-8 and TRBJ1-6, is GAGVSQSPRYKVAKRGQDVALRCDPISGHVSLFWYQQALGQGPEFLTYFQNEAQLDKSGLPSDRFFAERPEGSVSTLKIQRTQQEDSAVYLCASSLVSSYNSPLRFGNGTRLTVT.

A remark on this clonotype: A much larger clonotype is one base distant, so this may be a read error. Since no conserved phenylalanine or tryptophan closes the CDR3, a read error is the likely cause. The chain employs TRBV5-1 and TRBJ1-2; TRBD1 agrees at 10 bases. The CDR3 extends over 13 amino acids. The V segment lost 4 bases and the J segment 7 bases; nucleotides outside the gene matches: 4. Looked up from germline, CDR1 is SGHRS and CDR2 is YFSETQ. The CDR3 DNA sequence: TGCGCCAGCAGCATGACAGGGGGCGCTGGCTACACCCTC. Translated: CASSMTGGAGYTL.

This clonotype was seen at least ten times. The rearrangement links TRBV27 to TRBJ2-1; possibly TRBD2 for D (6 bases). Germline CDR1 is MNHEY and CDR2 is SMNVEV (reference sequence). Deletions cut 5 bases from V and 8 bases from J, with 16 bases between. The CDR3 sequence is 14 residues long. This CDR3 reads CASSPGLLGDEQFF. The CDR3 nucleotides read TGTGCCAGCAGTCCCGGACTACTGGGCGATGAGCAGTTCTTC.

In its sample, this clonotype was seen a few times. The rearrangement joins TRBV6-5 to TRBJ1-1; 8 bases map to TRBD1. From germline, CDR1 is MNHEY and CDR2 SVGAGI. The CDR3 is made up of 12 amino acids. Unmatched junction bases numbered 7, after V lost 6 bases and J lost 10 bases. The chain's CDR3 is CASRPKTGVAFF. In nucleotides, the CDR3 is TGTGCCAGCAGACCAAAGACAGGGGTAGCTTTCTTT.

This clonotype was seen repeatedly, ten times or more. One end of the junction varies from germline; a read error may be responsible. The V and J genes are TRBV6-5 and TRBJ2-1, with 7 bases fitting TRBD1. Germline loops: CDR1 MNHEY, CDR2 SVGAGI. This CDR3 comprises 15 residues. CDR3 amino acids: CASSQTGPWYIEQFF. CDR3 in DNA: TGTGCCAGCAGCCAGACAGGGCCCTGGTACATTGAGCAGTTCTTC.

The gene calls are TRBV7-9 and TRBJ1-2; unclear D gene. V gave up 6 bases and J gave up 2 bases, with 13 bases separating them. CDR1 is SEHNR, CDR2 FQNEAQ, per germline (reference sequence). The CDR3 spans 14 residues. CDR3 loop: CASSYTDRNYGYTF. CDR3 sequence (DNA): TGTGCCAGCAGTTATACGGACCGAAACTATGGCTACACCTTC.